A single sample gave rise to the 21 T cell receptor beta chains below, sequenced in a study of T cell responses to AZD1222 COVID-19 vaccine. TCRdb's copy holds only in-frame clones and misses some; the assay was immunoSEQ multiplex PCR. Of around 61,000 clones in the sample, 80% to 90% were seen once. Material: peripheral blood, obtained on day 0 of AZD1222 vaccination. These receptors originate from an adult in good health.

J is TRBJ2-3 and V is TRBV6-4; D remains unclear. The CDR3 totals 16 residues. Trimming stripped 4 bases from V and 2 bases from J, with 16 bases between. Germline-derived CDR1 and CDR2 are MRHNA and SNTAGT. The CDR3 sequence: CASSAHWDGSTDTQYF. Written as DNA, the CDR3 is TGTGCCAGCAGTGCCCATTGGGATGGGTCCACAGATACGCAGTATTTT.

This chain joins TRBV15 and TRBJ2-1; tentative D call: TRBD2 (6 bases). The germline CDR1 and CDR2 sequences are LNHNV and YYDKDF (reference sequence). The CDR3 is 13 amino acids. The V gene lost 0 bases and the J gene lost 10 bases, with 10 bases spanning the gap. The CDR3 loop is CATSREDRGEQFF. CDR3 bases: TGTGCCACCAGCAGAGAGGACCGGGGGGAGCAGTTCTTC.

The V call is TRBV2, the J call TRBJ2-5, with D perhaps TRBD2 (5 bases). Germline CDR1 SNHLY, CDR2 FYNNEI. The CDR3 spans 11 residues. The V end was cut by 11 bases, the J end by 2 bases, with 9 bases between. This chain's CDR3 is CAGLTQETQYF. CDR3 coding DNA: TGTGCCGGACTTACTCAAGAGACCCAGTACTTC.

The sample holds a few counts of this clone. This chain uses TRBV27 with TRBJ1-2; TRBD1 is a possible D gene (6 bases). Trimming removed 4 bases from V and 4 bases from J, with 16 bases in between. The germline V gene encodes CDR1 MNHEY and CDR2 SMNVEV (reference sequence). The CDR3 consists of 15 residues. CDR3 nucleotides: TGTGCCAGCAGTTCCCTACAGGGAATAGTCTATGGCTACACCTTC. It translates to CASSSLQGIVYGYTF.

The V and J genes are TRBV27 and TRBJ2-7, with TRBD1 matching 7 bases. The length of the CDR3 is 15 residues. The germline gives CDR1 MNHEY, CDR2 SMNVEV (reference sequence). Germline trimming cut 6 bases from V and 3 bases from J; bases unmatched to any gene: 11. As DNA, the CDR3 is TGTGCCAGCAGCGACCGGGACAGAGTTAGCTACGAGCAGTACTTC. Its protein product is CASSDRDRVSYEQYF.

This sequence joins TRBV30 and TRBJ1-2; 7 bases map to TRBD1. The CDR3 is made up of 14 amino acids. CDR1 is GTSNPN and CDR2 is SVGIG in the germline V gene (reference sequence). V gave up 0 bases and J gave up 4 bases; unmatched junction bases: 5. The CDR3 reads CAWSVHRGGYGYTF. The CDR3, as DNA: TGTGCCTGGAGTGTACACAGGGGCGGCTATGGCTACACCTTC.

This clone was recorded a few times. The chain joins TRBV6-5 to TRBJ1-6; D gene unclear. This CDR3 spans 16 amino acids. Trimming pared 4 bases from V and 4 bases from J, leaving 14 bases between. Germline lookup yields CDR1 MNHEY and CDR2 SVGAGI. The CDR3, as DNA: TGTGCCAGCAGTTCTTACCGGTCCCGGTATAATTCACCCCTCCACTTT. This translates into CASSSYRSRYNSPLHF.

The V and J genes are TRBV10-3 and TRBJ2-7, with D possibly called TRBD1 or TRBD2 (5 bases each). CDR1 and CDR2 from the germline V gene are ENHRY and SYGVKD. The CDR3 sequence is 14 residues long. V was cut by 3 bases and J by 1 base, with 10 bases left in between. This CDR3 reads CAISEGDGSYEQYF. The CDR3 DNA reads TGTGCCATCAGTGAAGGGGACGGTTCCTACGAGCAGTACTTC.

The J gene is TRBJ2-3, the V gene TRBV3-1 (or the pseudogene TRBV3-2); maybe TRBD2 (5 bases). This CDR3 is 15 amino acids long. V lost 1 base and J lost 4, with 12 bases in between. Per the germline V gene, CDR1 is LGHDT and CDR2 is YNNKEL (reference sequence). DNA for the CDR3: TGTGCCAGCAGCCAAGTGGGAGCCCCGGCAGATACGCAGTATTTT. Translation gives CASSQVGAPADTQYF.

The rearrangement links TRBV11-3 to TRBJ2-1; D might be TRBD1 (6 bases). The CDR3 contains 14 residues. Germline loops: CDR1 SGHNT, CDR2 YENEEA. V lost 5 bases and J 3 bases, leaving 11 bases between the germline ends. CDR3 sequence: CASSPTRGYNEQFF. The CDR3 nucleotides read TGTGCCAGCAGCCCTACCAGGGGCTACAATGAGCAGTTCTTC.

The V call is TRBV6-4, the J call TRBJ1-4; D gene uncertain. Looked up from germline, CDR1 is MRHNA and CDR2 is SNTAGT. Trimming removed 4 bases from V and 0 bases from J, with 15 bases in between. The CDR3 is made up of 17 amino acids. CDR3 amino acids: CASSGYLAGATNEKLFF. DNA for the CDR3: TGTGCCAGCAGTGGGTACTTAGCAGGCGCAACTAATGAAAAACTGTTTTTT.

The chain links TRBV7-8 to TRBJ1-6, with 9 nucleotides matching TRBD1. This CDR3 is 15 amino acids long. The V and J ends lost 5 bases and 7 bases, in that order; junction bases with no gene match: 6. Germline V gene sequence: CDR1 SGHVS, CDR2 FQNEAQ. The CDR3 nucleotides are TGTGCCAGCAGCCTATGGGACAGGGTGAATTCACCCCTCCACTTT. This encodes CASSLWDRVNSPLHF.

The genes are TRBV6-5 and TRBJ2-7, with a weak D call TRBD1 (6 bases). Trimming shortened V by 2 bases and J by 6 bases, and 11 bases separated the two germline ends. In germline, CDR1 is MNHEY, CDR2 SVGAGI. The CDR3 covers 13 residues. CDR3 sequence: CASSYQLGGEQYF. The CDR3 bases are TGTGCCAGCAGTTACCAACTAGGGGGCGAGCAGTACTTC.

On this clone itself: In the same sample, other DNA sequences code for this CDR3. J is TRBJ1-2 and V is TRBV12-3 or TRBV12-4, with TRBD1 matching 10 bases. The CDR3 totals 12 residues. V was pared by 5 bases and J by 8 bases, with 2 bases of the junction left unmatched. The CDR3 is CASSGTGEGYTF. The CDR3 bases are TGTGCCAGCAGTGGGACAGGGGAAGGCTACACCTTC.

This chain connects TRBV6-5 to TRBJ2-7; TRBD1 matches 8 bases. In germline, CDR1 is MNHEY, CDR2 SVGAGI. CDR3 length: 13 residues. V shed 6 bases, J shed 6 bases, and the junction held 7 bases outside the gene matches. The CDR3 here is CASRARGPGEQYF. In DNA, the CDR3 is TGTGCCAGCAGAGCCAGGGGGCCGGGCGAGCAGTACTTC.

CDR3 DNA sequence: TGTGCCAGCAGCCGGGACGGCTCTGGGGCCAACGTCCTGACTTTC. Translating gives CASSRDGSGANVLTF. This sequence joins TRBV5-4 and TRBJ2-6; D is perhaps TRBD1 or TRBD2 (5 bases each). V lost 4 bases and J lost 0, with 8 bases in between. The V gene's germline CDR1 is SGHNT and CDR2 YYREEE (reference sequence). The CDR3 consists of 15 residues.

The V and J genes are TRBV11-3 and TRBJ1-3; 7 bases match TRBD1. Germline V lookup: CDR1 SGHNT, CDR2 YENEEA. The CDR3 length is 16 residues. V lost 5 bases to trimming and J lost 3 bases; unmatched junction nucleotides: 10. This chain's CDR3 is CASSPGGGLNGNTIYF. CDR3 DNA sequence: TGTGCCAGCAGCCCAGGGGGAGGCCTAAATGGAAACACCATATATTTT.

The rearrangement joins TRBV18 to TRBJ1-4, with no clear D. The CDR3 is 14 amino acids. CDR1 and CDR2 from the germline V gene are KGHSH and LQKENI. Trimming took off 4 bases at V and 8 bases at J, with 14 bases between the two ends. The CDR3 DNA reads as TGTGCCAGCTCACGGAATCCCATGAAGGAAAAACTGTTTTTT. This encodes CASSRNPMKEKLFF. Filled out from reference TRBV18 and TRBJ1-4, the complete variable domain reads NAGVMQNPRHLVRRRGQEARLRCSPMKGHSHVYWYRQLPEEGLKFMVYLQKENIIDESGMPKERFSAEFPKEGPSILRIQQVVRGDSAAYFCASSRNPMKEKLFFGSGTQLSVL.

This chain links TRBV9 with TRBJ1-1; D gene ambiguous. V was shortened by 0 bases and J by 1 base, with 4 bases between the two germline ends. Germline V gene lookup returns CDR1 SGDLS and CDR2 YYNGEE. This CDR3 is 13 amino acids long. CDR3 sequence: CASSVGRNTEAFF. The CDR3 DNA follows: TGTGCCAGCAGCGTAGGCAGGAACACTGAAGCTTTCTTT.

The chain carries TRBV19 and TRBJ1-4, with a possible D match to TRBD1 (5 bases). Germline loops: CDR1 LNHDA, CDR2 SQIVND (reference sequence). The CDR3 spans 15 residues. V lost 3 bases to trimming and J lost 0 bases, with 8 bases between them. The CDR3 spells CASSMGGSTNEKLFF. The CDR3 DNA is TGTGCCAGTAGTATGGGGGGATCAACTAATGAAAAACTGTTTTTT.

V usage is TRBV28 and J usage is TRBJ2-1; 7 positions agree with TRBD2. From germline, CDR1 is MDHEN and CDR2 SYDVKM. V was pared by 8 bases and J by 3 bases, with 10 bases of the junction left unmatched. The CDR3 loop spans 15 amino acids. The CDR3 loop reads CASRTGGFHYNEQFF. The CDR3 DNA reads as TGTGCCAGCCGAACCGGGGGGTTCCACTACAATGAGCAGTTCTTC.